Listed below are T cell receptor delta chains from one sample, sequenced in a study of gamma-delta chains in newborns, infants, children. TCRdb re-called clones from the reads via CATT. The sample shows approximately 2,500 delta-chain clones, over 6.5% of them seen only once. What was sequenced was blood. The receptors here all came from a child who was a newborn, infant or young child, either healthy, febrile or measles-vaccinated (not recorded which). Both conserved end residues are part of each CDR3. D genes are given only for firm matches. Part of the rows lack a size; the others show once, few, many or a class for expanded clones.

size	V	J	D	DNA	CDR3
NA	TRDV2	TRDJ1	NA	TGTGCCTGTGATACCCGTCCTAGGGGGACTGATAGCAAAGACGCCGCAAAAATCATCTTT	CACDTRPRGTDSKDAAKIIF
few	TRDV2	TRDJ3	TRDD3	TGTGCCTGTGACACCGCTGGGGGCCGAGGCCCCTGGGACACCCGACAGACGTTTTTC	CACDTAGGRGPWDTRQTFF
large	TRDV2	TRDJ3	TRDD3	TGTGCCTGTGACTTACTGGGGGATACCCTCGCCTGGGACACCCGACAGATGTTTTTC	CACDLLGDTLAWDTRQMFF
few	TRDV2	TRDJ1	TRDD3	TGTGCCTGTGACACCGCGGTAGCTGGGGGACATCGCGATAAACTCATCTTT	CACDTAVAGGHRDKLIF
NA	TRDV2	TRDJ3	NA	TGTGCCTGTGACAATGGGTCGGGGGGCCACTCCTGGGAAACCCGACAGATGTTTTTC	CACDNGSGGHSWETRQMFF
medium-sized	TRDV2	TRDJ3	TRDD3	TGTGCCTGTGAGCCTCTGGGGGCCCCGAGCTCCTGGGGCACCCGACAGATGTTTTTC	CACEPLGAPSSWGTRQMFF
medium-sized	TRDV2	TRDJ3	TRDD3	TGTGCCTGTGACTCGCTGGGGGATACGGACATCCGACAGATGTTTTTC	CACDSLGDTDIRQMFF
large	TRDV2	TRDJ3	TRDD3	TGTGCCTGTGACAAAGTACTGGGGGATACCCGGGACACCCGACAGATGTTTTTC	CACDKVLGDTRDTRQMFF